The clone carrying this T cell receptor beta chain turned up a few times. What it binds is unknown. The CDR3 is made up of 16 amino acids. The germline V and J ends were trimmed by 3 bases and 1 base, with 14 bases remaining between them. Germline values: CDR1 SNHLY, CDR2 FYNNEI. Through Arm-PCR of CDR3 regions and iRepertoire HTBI primers, TCR beta libraries were built. TCRdb processed the multiplex PCR reads anew with MiXCR; each CDR3 protein has one entry. The repertoire holds about 620,000 distinct CDR3 sequences, with about 15% as singletons. The record originates from a study of regulatory T cells in long-lasting Graves disease. The wider study: Recently diagnosed Graves' patients had received antithyroid drugs for under 3 months.

Time point given: newly diagnosed GD, antithyroid drugs for less than 3 months. PBMC RNA was the source of the TCR library. Study-wide results and limits: Among the persistent patients, 2,500 to 3,500 public clonotypes were shared, more than the approximately 960 shared among new patients.

These same records also appear under a second study, on T cells in Graves' hyperthyroidism and ophthalmopathy. From that paper: RT-PCR in the first round (using the HTBI primer set) targeted the TCR CDR3.

The TCR sequence derives from a woman in her twenties or thirties with Graves disease. The starting material was peripheral blood mononuclear cells (PBMCs), obtained at new diagnosis, from a patient treated with antithyroid drugs. This chain connects TRBV2 to TRBJ2-3; a possible D gene is TRBD2 (6 bases). Written as DNA, the CDR3 is TGTGCCAGCAGTGAGGAGGGGCTTTTGGGCACAGATACGCAGTATTTT. As protein: CASSEEGLLGTDTQYF.